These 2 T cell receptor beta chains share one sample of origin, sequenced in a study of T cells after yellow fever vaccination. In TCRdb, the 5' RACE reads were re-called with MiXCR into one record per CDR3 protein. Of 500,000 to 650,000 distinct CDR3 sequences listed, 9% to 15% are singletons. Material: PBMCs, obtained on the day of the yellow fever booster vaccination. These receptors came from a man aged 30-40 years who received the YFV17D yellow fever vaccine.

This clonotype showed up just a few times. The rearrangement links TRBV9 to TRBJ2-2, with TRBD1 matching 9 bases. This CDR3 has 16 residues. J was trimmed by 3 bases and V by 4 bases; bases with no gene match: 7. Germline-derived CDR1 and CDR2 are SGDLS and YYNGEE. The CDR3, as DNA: TGTGCCAGCAGCTACGACAGGGGGAGATACACCGGGGAGCTGTTTTTT. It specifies CASSYDRGRYTGELFF.

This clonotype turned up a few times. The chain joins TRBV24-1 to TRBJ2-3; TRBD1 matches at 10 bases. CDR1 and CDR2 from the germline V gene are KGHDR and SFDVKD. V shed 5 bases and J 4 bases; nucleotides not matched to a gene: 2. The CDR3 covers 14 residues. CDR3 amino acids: CATSVTGGPDTQYF. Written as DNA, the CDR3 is TGTGCCACCAGTGTGACAGGGGGCCCAGATACGCAGTATTTT.